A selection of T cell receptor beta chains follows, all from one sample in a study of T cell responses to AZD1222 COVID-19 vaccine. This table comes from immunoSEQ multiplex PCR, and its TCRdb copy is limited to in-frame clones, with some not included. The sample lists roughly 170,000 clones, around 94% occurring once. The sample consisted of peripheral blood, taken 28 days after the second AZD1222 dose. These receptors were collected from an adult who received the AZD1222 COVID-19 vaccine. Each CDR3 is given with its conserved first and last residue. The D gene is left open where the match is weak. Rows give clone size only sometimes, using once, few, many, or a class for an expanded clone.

CDR3 DNA: TGTGCCAGCAGTTCGGCTAGCTCGGTGAATACGCAGTATTTT; CDR3 protein: CASSSASSVNTQYF; J gene: TRBJ2-3; D gene: NA; V gene: TRBV6-2/TRBV6-3; clone size: NA
CDR3 DNA: TGTGCCAGTAGTGTGGCGGGAACTTGGGGCTACACCTTC; CDR3 protein: CASSVAGTWGYTF; J gene: TRBJ1-2; D gene: NA; V gene: TRBV19; clone size: NA
CDR3 DNA: TGTGCCAGCAGTGACGGGCAGGGGGCTGATGGCTACACCTTC; CDR3 protein: CASSDGQGADGYTF; J gene: TRBJ1-2; D gene: TRBD1; V gene: TRBV6-4; clone size: NA
CDR3 DNA: TGTGCCAGCAGCCAAGAATCGGGTCCGTCGCCCCTCCACTTT; CDR3 protein: CASSQESGPSPLHF; J gene: TRBJ1-6; D gene: NA; V gene: TRBV4-2; clone size: few
CDR3 DNA: TGCGCCAGCAGCTTGGGGCAGGGCACTAGCACAGATACGCAGTATTTT; CDR3 protein: CASSLGQGTSTDTQYF; J gene: TRBJ2-3; D gene: NA; V gene: TRBV5-1; clone size: NA
CDR3 DNA: TGTGCCAGCAGAAAAAACTACGAGCAGTACTTC; CDR3 protein: CASRKNYEQYF; J gene: TRBJ2-7; D gene: NA; V gene: TRBV6-5; clone size: once
CDR3 DNA: TGTGCCAGCAGCCATGAGGGGGGGCTGTCCGGGGAGCTGTTTTTT; CDR3 protein: CASSHEGGLSGELFF; J gene: TRBJ2-2; D gene: NA; V gene: TRBV3-1/TRBV3-2; clone size: NA
CDR3 DNA: TGTGCCATCAGTCAAGGGACAGGGGAATACAATGAGCAGTTCTTC; CDR3 protein: CAISQGTGEYNEQFF; J gene: TRBJ2-1; D gene: TRBD1; V gene: TRBV10-3; clone size: NA
CDR3 DNA: TGCGCCAGCAGCTTTACCGGGACAGGGGGTGAAAAACTGTTTTTT; CDR3 protein: CASSFTGTGGEKLFF; J gene: TRBJ1-4; D gene: TRBD1; V gene: TRBV5-1; clone size: NA
CDR3 DNA: TGTGCCAGCAGCTTAAAGCACGGCTACGAGCAGTACTTC; CDR3 protein: CASSLKHGYEQYF; J gene: TRBJ2-7; D gene: NA; V gene: TRBV11-2; clone size: NA
CDR3 DNA: TGTGCCAGTAGTATCTCATCCGGGAGGGGGAACATTCAGTACTTC; CDR3 protein: CASSISSGRGNIQYF; J gene: TRBJ2-4; D gene: TRBD2; V gene: TRBV19; clone size: once
CDR3 DNA: TGTGCCAGTACCCTTTCACTCTCGGGACAGTCTTATAGCAATCAGCCCCAGCATTTT; CDR3 protein: CASTLSLSGQSYSNQPQHF; J gene: TRBJ1-5; D gene: TRBD1; V gene: TRBV19; clone size: few
CDR3 DNA: TGTGCCAGCAGCTACCCCGGTGAGAACACTGAAGCTTTCTTT; CDR3 protein: CASSYPGENTEAFF; J gene: TRBJ1-1; D gene: NA; V gene: TRBV5-6; clone size: NA
CDR3 DNA: TGTGCCAGCGGAAGAGCAGGGTCCACTGAAGCTTTCTTT; CDR3 protein: CASGRAGSTEAFF; J gene: TRBJ1-1; D gene: NA; V gene: TRBV28; clone size: few
CDR3 DNA: TGTGCCAGCAAGGTTGGGGGACTCAGCAATCAGCCCCAGCATTTT; CDR3 protein: CASKVGGLSNQPQHF; J gene: TRBJ1-5; D gene: NA; V gene: TRBV6-5; clone size: once
CDR3 DNA: TGTGCCAGCAGCGTGAGCACTAGCGGAGGGAAAGAGACCCAGTACTTC; CDR3 protein: CASSVSTSGGKETQYF; J gene: TRBJ2-5; D gene: TRBD2; V gene: TRBV9; clone size: NA
CDR3 DNA: TGTGCCAGCAGCCAAGTTTCACAGGGAATTAATGAGCAGTTCTTC; CDR3 protein: CASSQVSQGINEQFF; J gene: TRBJ2-1; D gene: NA; V gene: TRBV4-2; clone size: NA
CDR3 DNA: TGTGCCAGCAGCTTAGGGGACTACCAAGGTGAGCAGTTCTTC; CDR3 protein: CASSLGDYQGEQFF; J gene: TRBJ2-1; D gene: TRBD2; V gene: TRBV7-2; clone size: NA
CDR3 DNA: NA; CDR3 protein: CATSEARRAGELFF; J gene: TRBJ2-2; D gene: NA; V gene: TRBV24-1; clone size: NA
CDR3 DNA: TGTGCCAGTAGTCCCCGGGACAGGGGACTGAACACTGAAGCTTTCTTT; CDR3 protein: CASSPRDRGLNTEAFF; J gene: TRBJ1-1; D gene: TRBD1; V gene: TRBV19; clone size: NA
CDR3 DNA: TGTGCCAGCAGGAAAGGGACAGGGGGGCGAATGAGGGGCTACACCTTC; CDR3 protein: CASRKGTGGRMRGYTF; J gene: TRBJ1-2; D gene: TRBD1; V gene: TRBV11-2; clone size: NA
CDR3 DNA: TGTGCCAGCACCCCAATTGGGGATTCCTACGAGCAGTACTTC; CDR3 protein: CASTPIGDSYEQYF; J gene: TRBJ2-7; D gene: NA; V gene: TRBV7-2; clone size: NA
CDR3 DNA: TGTGCCAGCGCCGGGACTACTCTCTACGAGCAGTACTTC; CDR3 protein: CASAGTTLYEQYF; J gene: TRBJ2-7; D gene: TRBD2; V gene: TRBV7-8; clone size: NA
CDR3 DNA: TGTGCCAGCAGAAGAGGGGGCACGCAATCTTCCTCCTACAATGAGCAGTTCTTC; CDR3 protein: CASRRGGTQSSSYNEQFF; J gene: TRBJ2-1; D gene: TRBD1; V gene: TRBV7-6; clone size: few
CDR3 DNA: TGCGCCAGCAGCTTGGGGGGGATGGTTGAGACCCAGTACTTC; CDR3 protein: CASSLGGMVETQYF; J gene: TRBJ2-5; D gene: NA; V gene: TRBV5-1; clone size: NA
CDR3 DNA: TGTGCCAGCATTATATCCTCGAACACCGGGGAGCTGTTTTTT; CDR3 protein: CASIISSNTGELFF; J gene: TRBJ2-2; D gene: NA; V gene: TRBV2; clone size: NA
CDR3 DNA: TGTGCCAGCAGCTTGGCGGGGAATATGAACACTGAAGCTTTCTTT; CDR3 protein: CASSLAGNMNTEAFF; J gene: TRBJ1-1; D gene: NA; V gene: TRBV5-6; clone size: once
CDR3 DNA: TGTGCCAGCAGTGGGGACAGTGGCACCGGGGAGCTGTTTTTT; CDR3 protein: CASSGDSGTGELFF; J gene: TRBJ2-2; D gene: TRBD1; V gene: TRBV25-1; clone size: NA
CDR3 DNA: TGTGCCAGCAGAGCCGACAGGGCTTCACCCCTCCACTTT; CDR3 protein: CASRADRASPLHF; J gene: TRBJ1-6; D gene: TRBD1; V gene: TRBV2; clone size: NA
CDR3 DNA: TGTGCCAGCAGCCCTCTACAAAGACAGGGGACCTACGAGCAGTACTTC; CDR3 protein: CASSPLQRQGTYEQYF; J gene: TRBJ2-7; D gene: TRBD1; V gene: TRBV11-2; clone size: NA
CDR3 DNA: TGTGCCAGTAGTATATCTTCAGCGGGGGGCTTTTACGAGCAGTACTTC; CDR3 protein: CASSISSAGGFYEQYF; J gene: TRBJ2-7; D gene: TRBD2; V gene: TRBV19; clone size: NA
CDR3 DNA: TGTGCCAGCAGCAAAGCGACAGGGTGGTACACTGAAGCTTTCTTT; CDR3 protein: CASSKATGWYTEAFF; J gene: TRBJ1-1; D gene: NA; V gene: TRBV21-1; clone size: NA
CDR3 DNA: TGTGCCAGCAGTCCCCCTCAGGGCCGGGAGCAGTTCTTC; CDR3 protein: CASSPPQGREQFF; J gene: TRBJ2-1; D gene: NA; V gene: TRBV12-3/TRBV12-4; clone size: NA
CDR3 DNA: TGTGCCAGTAGTGTGGGACAGAGCTATAATTCACCCCTCCACTTT; CDR3 protein: CASSVGQSYNSPLHF; J gene: TRBJ1-6; D gene: TRBD1; V gene: TRBV19; clone size: NA
CDR3 DNA: TGTGCCAGCAGGGAACCGGGACAGCTGAACACCGGGGAGCTGTTTTTT; CDR3 protein: CASREPGQLNTGELFF; J gene: TRBJ2-2; D gene: TRBD1; V gene: TRBV5-6; clone size: NA
CDR3 DNA: TGTGCCAGCAGCACCCAGGGTTACAATTCACCCCTCCACTTT; CDR3 protein: CASSTQGYNSPLHF; J gene: TRBJ1-6; D gene: NA; V gene: TRBV9; clone size: NA
CDR3 DNA: TGTGCCAGCAGTGAAGCGCTTCTAGGATTTAACGACTATGGCTACACCTTC; CDR3 protein: CASSEALLGFNDYGYTF; J gene: TRBJ1-2; D gene: NA; V gene: TRBV6-1; clone size: once
CDR3 DNA: TGTGCCAGCTTGGGAACTAGCGGGAGTGATGAGCAGTTCTTC; CDR3 protein: CASLGTSGSDEQFF; J gene: TRBJ2-1; D gene: TRBD2; V gene: TRBV2; clone size: NA
CDR3 DNA: TGTGCCAGCAGCCCCTTGAGCACTGAAGCTTTCTTT; CDR3 protein: CASSPLSTEAFF; J gene: TRBJ1-1; D gene: NA; V gene: TRBV7-9; clone size: NA
CDR3 DNA: TGTGCCTGGAGCTCGGGGGGATCCTACGAGCAGTACTTC; CDR3 protein: CAWSSGGSYEQYF; J gene: TRBJ2-7; D gene: TRBD2; V gene: TRBV30; clone size: once
CDR3 DNA: TGTGCCAGCAGCCCACAGCAGACGATATATGGCTACACCTTC; CDR3 protein: CASSPQQTIYGYTF; J gene: TRBJ1-2; D gene: NA; V gene: TRBV5-8; clone size: NA
CDR3 DNA: TGTGCCAGTAGTATAGTCACCAGGACAGGGACAGATACGCAGTATTTT; CDR3 protein: CASSIVTRTGTDTQYF; J gene: TRBJ2-3; D gene: TRBD1; V gene: TRBV19; clone size: NA
CDR3 DNA: TGTGCCACCAGCTCCGGGACTGGACTAAACACCGGGGAGCTGTTTTTT; CDR3 protein: CATSSGTGLNTGELFF; J gene: TRBJ2-2; D gene: NA; V gene: TRBV15; clone size: NA
CDR3 DNA: TGTGCCAGCAGCTTTCAGGGGGCTAACACCGGGGAGCTGTTTTTT; CDR3 protein: CASSFQGANTGELFF; J gene: TRBJ2-2; D gene: TRBD1; V gene: TRBV11-2; clone size: NA
CDR3 DNA: TGCGCCAGCAGCTTGGTGGTGGATTATGGCTACACCTTC; CDR3 protein: CASSLVVDYGYTF; J gene: TRBJ1-2; D gene: NA; V gene: TRBV5-1; clone size: NA
CDR3 DNA: TGTGCCAGCAGGAATAGGGGGGCAAATGGCTACACCTTC; CDR3 protein: CASRNRGANGYTF; J gene: TRBJ1-2; D gene: NA; V gene: TRBV28; clone size: once
CDR3 DNA: TGTGCCAGCAGCCGCCCGAGGGGGAGAGCCCGCACAGATACGCAGTATTTT; CDR3 protein: CASSRPRGRARTDTQYF; J gene: TRBJ2-3; D gene: NA; V gene: TRBV7-2; clone size: NA
CDR3 DNA: TGTGCCATCAGTGAGATACCGACAGGCTCTGGAAACACCATATATTTT; CDR3 protein: CAISEIPTGSGNTIYF; J gene: TRBJ1-3; D gene: NA; V gene: TRBV10-3; clone size: NA
CDR3 DNA: TGTGCCAGCCTACAGGGTGGGAGGAAAAATGAAAAACTGTTTTTT; CDR3 protein: CASLQGGRKNEKLFF; J gene: TRBJ1-4; D gene: NA; V gene: TRBV28; clone size: NA
CDR3 DNA: TGCGCCAGCAGCCAAGTCCGTACTAGCATGGGCCGTAATGAGCAGTTCTTC; CDR3 protein: CASSQVRTSMGRNEQFF; J gene: TRBJ2-1; D gene: NA; V gene: TRBV4-1; clone size: NA
CDR3 DNA: TGTGCCAGCAGTTACGGGGTTACTGAAGCTTTCTTT; CDR3 protein: CASSYGVTEAFF; J gene: TRBJ1-1; D gene: NA; V gene: TRBV6-2/TRBV6-3; clone size: NA